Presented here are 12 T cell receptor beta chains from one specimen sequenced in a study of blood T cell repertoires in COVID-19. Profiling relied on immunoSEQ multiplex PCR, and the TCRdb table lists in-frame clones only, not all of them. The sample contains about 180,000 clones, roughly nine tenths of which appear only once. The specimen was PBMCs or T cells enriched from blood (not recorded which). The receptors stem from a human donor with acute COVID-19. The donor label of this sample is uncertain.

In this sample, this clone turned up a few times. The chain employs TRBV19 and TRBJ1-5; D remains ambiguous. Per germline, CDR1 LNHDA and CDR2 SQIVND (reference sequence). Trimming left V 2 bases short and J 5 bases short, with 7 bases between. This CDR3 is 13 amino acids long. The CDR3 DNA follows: TGTGCCAGTAGTATAATCCTTTATCAGCCCCAGCATTTT. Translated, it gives CASSIILYQPQHF.

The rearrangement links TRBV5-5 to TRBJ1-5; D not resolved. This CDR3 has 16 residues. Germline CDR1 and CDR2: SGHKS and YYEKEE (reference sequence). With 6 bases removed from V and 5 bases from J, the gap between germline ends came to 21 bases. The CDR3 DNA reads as TGTGCCAGCACCAAGGACGTTAGGGTCGGGGATCAGCCCCAGCATTTT. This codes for CASTKDVRVGDQPQHF. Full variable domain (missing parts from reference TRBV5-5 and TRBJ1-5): DAGVTQSPTHLIKTRGQQVTLRCSPISGHKSVSWYQQVLGQGPQFIFQYYEKEERGRGNFPDRFSARQFPNYSSELNVNALLLGDSALYLCASTKDVRVGDQPQHFGDGTRLSIL.

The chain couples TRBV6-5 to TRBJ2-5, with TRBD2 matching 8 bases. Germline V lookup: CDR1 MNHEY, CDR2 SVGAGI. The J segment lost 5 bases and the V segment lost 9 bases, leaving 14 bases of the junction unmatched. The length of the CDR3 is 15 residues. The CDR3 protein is CARRLSGLGIETQYF. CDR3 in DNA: TGTGCCAGGAGACTCTCGGGACTAGGGATTGAGACCCAGTACTTC.

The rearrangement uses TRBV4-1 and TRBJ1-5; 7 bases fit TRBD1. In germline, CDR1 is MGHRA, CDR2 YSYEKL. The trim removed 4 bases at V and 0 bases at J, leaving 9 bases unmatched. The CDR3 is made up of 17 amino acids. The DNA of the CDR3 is TGCGCCAGCAGCCTCACGAGGGACAGACGTAGCAATCAGCCCCAGCATTTT. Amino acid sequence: CASSLTRDRRSNQPQHF.

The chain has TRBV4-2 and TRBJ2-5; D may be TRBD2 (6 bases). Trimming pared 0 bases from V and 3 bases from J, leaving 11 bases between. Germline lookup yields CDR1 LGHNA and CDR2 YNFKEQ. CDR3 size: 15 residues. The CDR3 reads CASSQERLAKETQYF. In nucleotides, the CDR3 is TGTGCCAGCAGCCAAGAAAGGCTAGCGAAAGAGACCCAGTACTTC.

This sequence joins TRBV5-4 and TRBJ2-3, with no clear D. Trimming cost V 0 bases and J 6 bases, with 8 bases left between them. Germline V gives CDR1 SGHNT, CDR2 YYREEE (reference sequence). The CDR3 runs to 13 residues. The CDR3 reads CASSLGSGDTQYF. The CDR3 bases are TGTGCCAGCAGCTTGGGGTCCGGGGATACGCAGTATTTT.

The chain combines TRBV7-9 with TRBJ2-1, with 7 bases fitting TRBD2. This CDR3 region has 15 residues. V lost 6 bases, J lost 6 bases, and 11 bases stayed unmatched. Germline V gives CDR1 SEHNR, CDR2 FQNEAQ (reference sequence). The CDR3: CASRKSGEFFNEQFF. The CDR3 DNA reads TGTGCCAGCAGAAAAAGCGGGGAGTTCTTCAATGAGCAGTTCTTC.

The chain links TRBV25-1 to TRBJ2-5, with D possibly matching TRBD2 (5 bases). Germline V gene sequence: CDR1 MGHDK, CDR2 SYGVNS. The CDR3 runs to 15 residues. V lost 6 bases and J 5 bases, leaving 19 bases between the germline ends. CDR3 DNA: TGTGCCAGCAGCCCCAGGCGAGGGCTAGGTGAGACCCAGTACTTC. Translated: CASSPRRGLGETQYF.

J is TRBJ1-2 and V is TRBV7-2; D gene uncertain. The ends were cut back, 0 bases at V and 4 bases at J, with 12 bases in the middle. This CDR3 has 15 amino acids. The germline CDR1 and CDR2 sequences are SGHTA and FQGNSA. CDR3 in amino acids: CASSLASGVRYGYTF. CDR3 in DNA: TGTGCCAGCAGCTTAGCGTCCGGGGTGCGCTATGGCTACACCTTC. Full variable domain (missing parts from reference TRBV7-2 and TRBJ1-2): GAGVSQSPSNKVTEKGKDVELRCDPISGHTALYWYRQSLGQGLEFLIYFQGNSAPDKSGLPSDRFSAERTGGSVSTLTIQRTQQEDSAVYLCASSLASGVRYGYTFGSGTRLTVV.

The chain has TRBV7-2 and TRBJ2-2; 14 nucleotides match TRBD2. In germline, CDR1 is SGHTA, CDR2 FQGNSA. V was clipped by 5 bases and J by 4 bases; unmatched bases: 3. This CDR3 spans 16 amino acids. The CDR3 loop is CASSPGLAGGTGELFF. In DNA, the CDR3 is TGTGCCAGCAGCCCCGGACTAGCGGGGGGCACCGGGGAGCTGTTTTTT.

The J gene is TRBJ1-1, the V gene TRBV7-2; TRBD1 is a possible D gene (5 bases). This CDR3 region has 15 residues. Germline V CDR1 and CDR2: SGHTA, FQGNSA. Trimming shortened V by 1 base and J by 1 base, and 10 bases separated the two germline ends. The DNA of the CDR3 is TGTGCCAGCAGCTTAGACACAGGTGCGAACACTGAAGCTTTCTTT. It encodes CASSLDTGANTEAFF.

CDR3 nucleotides: TGTGCCAGTAGCGGGACAGCCGGAAACACCATATATTTT. Translated: CASSGTAGNTIYF. V gene TRBV19 combines with J gene TRBJ1-3, with TRBD1 identical over 7 bases. Per the germline V gene, CDR1 is LNHDA and CDR2 is SQIVND (reference sequence). This CDR3 has 13 residues. V lost 6 bases, J lost 4 bases, and 3 bases stayed unmatched.